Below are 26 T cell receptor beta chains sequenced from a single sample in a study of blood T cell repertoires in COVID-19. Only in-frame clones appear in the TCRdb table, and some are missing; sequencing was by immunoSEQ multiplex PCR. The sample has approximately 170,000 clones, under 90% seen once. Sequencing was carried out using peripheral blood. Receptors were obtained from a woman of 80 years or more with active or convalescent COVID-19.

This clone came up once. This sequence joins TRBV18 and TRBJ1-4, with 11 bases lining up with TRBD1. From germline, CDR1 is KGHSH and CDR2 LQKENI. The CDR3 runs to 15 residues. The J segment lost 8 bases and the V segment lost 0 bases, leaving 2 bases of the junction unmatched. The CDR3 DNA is TGTGCCAGCTCACCACCTGGGACAGGGGGAGAAAAACTGTTTTTT. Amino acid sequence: CASSPPGTGGEKLFF.

CDR3 sequence (DNA): TGTGCCAGCAGCGTATCACAGGGGTCAGATACGCAGTATTTT. Protein product: CASSVSQGSDTQYF. This rearrangement joins TRBV9 to TRBJ2-3; 7 bases align to TRBD1. The junction had 3 bases not matched to a gene; V was cut back by 1 base and J by 4 bases. The CDR3 is made up of 14 amino acids. Germline CDR1 reads SGDLS; CDR2 reads YYNGEE. The whole variable domain, filled in from reference TRBV9 and TRBJ2-3, reads DSGVTQTPKHLITATGQRVTLRCSPRSGDLSVYWYQQSLDQGLQFLIQYYNGEERAKGNILERFSAQQFPDLHSELNLSSLELGDSALYFCASSVSQGSDTQYFGPGTRLTVL.

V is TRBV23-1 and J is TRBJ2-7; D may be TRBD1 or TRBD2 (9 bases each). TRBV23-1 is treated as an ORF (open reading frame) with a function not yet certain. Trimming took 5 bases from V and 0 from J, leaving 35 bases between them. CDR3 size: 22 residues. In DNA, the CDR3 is TGCGCCAGCAGTTATACAGGGGGCAGGGGGCGAAGAACTAGCGGGTACTCCTACGAGCAGTACTTC. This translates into CASSYTGGRGRRTSGYSYEQYF.

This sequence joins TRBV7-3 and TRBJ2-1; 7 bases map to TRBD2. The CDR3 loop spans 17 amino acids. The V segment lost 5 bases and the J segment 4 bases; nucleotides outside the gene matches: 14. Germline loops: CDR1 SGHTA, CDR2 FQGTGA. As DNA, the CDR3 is TGTGCCAGCAGCCAACTAGGACTAGTTTCAGGGTACAATGAGCAGTTCTTC. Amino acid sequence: CASSQLGLVSGYNEQFF.

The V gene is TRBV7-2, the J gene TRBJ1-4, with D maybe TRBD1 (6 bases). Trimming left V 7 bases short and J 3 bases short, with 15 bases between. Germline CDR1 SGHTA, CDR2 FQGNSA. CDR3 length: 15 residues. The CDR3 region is CASNLNRDANEKLFF. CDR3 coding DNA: TGTGCCAGCAACCTCAACAGGGACGCTAATGAAAAACTGTTTTTT.

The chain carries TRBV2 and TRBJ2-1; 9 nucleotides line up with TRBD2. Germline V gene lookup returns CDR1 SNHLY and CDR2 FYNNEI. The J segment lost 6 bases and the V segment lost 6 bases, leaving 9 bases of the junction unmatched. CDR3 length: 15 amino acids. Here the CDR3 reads CASRVAGALLNEQFF. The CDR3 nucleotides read TGTGCCAGCAGGGTAGCGGGAGCCCTTCTCAATGAGCAGTTCTTC.

The CDR3 sequence is CASSQVVGTNTGELFF. The CDR3 coding sequence is TGTGCCAGCAGCCAAGTCGTCGGGACGAACACCGGGGAGCTGTTTTTT. V usage is TRBV3-1 (or the pseudogene TRBV3-2) and J usage is TRBJ2-2; D is possibly TRBD2 (5 bases). In germline, CDR1 is LGHDT, CDR2 YNNKEL (reference sequence). The CDR3 has 16 residues. The V end lost 1 base, the J end lost 0 bases, and 9 bases lay between the germline ends.

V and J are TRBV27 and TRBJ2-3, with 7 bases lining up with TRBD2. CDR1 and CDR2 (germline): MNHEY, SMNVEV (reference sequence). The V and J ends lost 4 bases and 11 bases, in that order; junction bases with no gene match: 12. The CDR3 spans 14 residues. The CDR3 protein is CASSSLLYGRVQYF. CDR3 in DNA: TGTGCCAGCAGTTCCCTCCTTTATGGGAGGGTGCAGTATTTT.

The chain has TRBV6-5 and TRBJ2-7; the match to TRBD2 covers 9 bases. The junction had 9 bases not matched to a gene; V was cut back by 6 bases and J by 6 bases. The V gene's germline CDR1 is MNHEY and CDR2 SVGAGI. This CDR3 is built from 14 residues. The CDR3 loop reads CASSYSGSLPEQYF. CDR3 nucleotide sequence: TGTGCCAGCAGCTATAGCGGGAGTCTGCCCGAGCAGTACTTC.

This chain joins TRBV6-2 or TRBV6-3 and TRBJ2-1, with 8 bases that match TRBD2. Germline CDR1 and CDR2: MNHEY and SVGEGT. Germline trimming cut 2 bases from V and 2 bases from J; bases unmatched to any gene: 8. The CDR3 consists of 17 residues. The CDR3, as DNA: TGTGCCAGCAGTTACCGGTCGGGAGGGCCGGCCTACAATGAGCAGTTCTTC. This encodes CASSYRSGGPAYNEQFF.

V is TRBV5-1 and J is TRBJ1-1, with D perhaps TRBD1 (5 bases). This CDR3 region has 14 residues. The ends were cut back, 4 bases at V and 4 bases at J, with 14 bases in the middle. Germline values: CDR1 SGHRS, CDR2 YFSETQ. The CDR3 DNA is TGCGCCAGCAGCGGGGCCCCTCCGTCCACTGAAGCTTTCTTT. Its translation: CASSGAPPSTEAFF. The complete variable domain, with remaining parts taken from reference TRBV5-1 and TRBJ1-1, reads KAGVTQTPRYLIKTRGQQVTLSCSPISGHRSVSWYQQTPGQGLQFLFEYFSETQRNKGNFPGRFSGRQFSNSRSEMNVSTLELGDSALYLCASSGAPPSTEAFFGQGTRLTVV.

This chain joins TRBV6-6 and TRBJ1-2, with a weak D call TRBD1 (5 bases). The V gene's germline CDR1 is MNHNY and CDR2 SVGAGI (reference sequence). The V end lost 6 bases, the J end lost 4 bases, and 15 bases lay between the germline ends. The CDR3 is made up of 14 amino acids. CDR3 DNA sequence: TGTGCCAGCAGCCTTCAGGGTAATTCCTATGGCTACACCTTC. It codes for CASSLQGNSYGYTF.

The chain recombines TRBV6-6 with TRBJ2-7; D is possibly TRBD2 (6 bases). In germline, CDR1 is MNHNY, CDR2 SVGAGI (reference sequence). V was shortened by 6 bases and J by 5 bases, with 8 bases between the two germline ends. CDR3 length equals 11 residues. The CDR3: CASSRLDEQYF. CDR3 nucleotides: TGTGCCAGCAGCCGACTAGACGAGCAGTACTTC.

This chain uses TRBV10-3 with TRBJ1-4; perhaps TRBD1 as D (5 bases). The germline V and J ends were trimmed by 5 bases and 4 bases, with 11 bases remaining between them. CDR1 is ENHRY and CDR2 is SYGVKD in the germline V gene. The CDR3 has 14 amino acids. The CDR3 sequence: CAISRDGGNEKLFF. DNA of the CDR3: TGTGCCATCAGTCGCGACGGGGGTAATGAAAAACTGTTTTTT.

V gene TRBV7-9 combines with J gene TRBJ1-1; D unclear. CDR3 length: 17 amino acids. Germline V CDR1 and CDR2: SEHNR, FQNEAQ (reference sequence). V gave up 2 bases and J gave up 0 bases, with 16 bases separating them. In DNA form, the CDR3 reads TGTGCCAGCAGCTTACCGATGACACCATCGATGAACACTGAAGCTTTCTTT. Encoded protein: CASSLPMTPSMNTEAFF.

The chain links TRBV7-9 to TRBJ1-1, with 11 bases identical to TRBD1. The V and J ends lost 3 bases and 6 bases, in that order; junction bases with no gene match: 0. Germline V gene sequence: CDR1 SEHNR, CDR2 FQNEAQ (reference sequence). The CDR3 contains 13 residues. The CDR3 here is CASSLDRGPEAFF. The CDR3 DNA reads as TGTGCCAGCAGCTTGGACAGGGGGCCTGAAGCTTTCTTT.

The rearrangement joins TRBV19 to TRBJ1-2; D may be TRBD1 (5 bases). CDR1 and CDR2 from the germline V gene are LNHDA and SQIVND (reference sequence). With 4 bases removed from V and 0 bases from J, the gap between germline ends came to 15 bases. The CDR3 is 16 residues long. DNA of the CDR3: TGTGCCAGTAGTACACTAGGCGCGGGGGCTAACTATGGCTACACCTTC. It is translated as CASSTLGAGANYGYTF.

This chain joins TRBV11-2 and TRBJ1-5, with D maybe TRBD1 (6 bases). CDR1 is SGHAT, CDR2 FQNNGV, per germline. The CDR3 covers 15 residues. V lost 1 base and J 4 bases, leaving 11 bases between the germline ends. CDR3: CASSLGTAYNQPQHF. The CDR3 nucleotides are TGTGCCAGCAGCTTAGGGACAGCTTATAATCAGCCCCAGCATTTT.

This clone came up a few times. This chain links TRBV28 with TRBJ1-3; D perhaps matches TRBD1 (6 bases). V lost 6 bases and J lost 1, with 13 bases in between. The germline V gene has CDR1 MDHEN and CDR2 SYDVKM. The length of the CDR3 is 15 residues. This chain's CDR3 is CASRETGRSGNTIYF. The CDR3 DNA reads TGTGCCAGCAGAGAGACAGGCCGTTCTGGAAACACCATATATTTT.

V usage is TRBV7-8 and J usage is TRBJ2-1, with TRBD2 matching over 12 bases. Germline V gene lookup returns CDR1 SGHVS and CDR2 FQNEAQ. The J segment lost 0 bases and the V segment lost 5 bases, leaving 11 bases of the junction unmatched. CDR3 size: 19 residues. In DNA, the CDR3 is TGTGCCAGCAGCCCCCGACTAGCGGGAGTTATGAGCTCCTACAATGAGCAGTTCTTC. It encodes CASSPRLAGVMSSYNEQFF.

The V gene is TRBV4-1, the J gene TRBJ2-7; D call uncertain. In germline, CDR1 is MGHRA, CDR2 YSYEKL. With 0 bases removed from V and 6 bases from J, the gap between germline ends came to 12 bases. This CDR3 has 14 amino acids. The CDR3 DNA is TGCGCCAGCAGCCAAGATTTCCGGGTAGCCGAGCAGTACTTC. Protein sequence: CASSQDFRVAEQYF.

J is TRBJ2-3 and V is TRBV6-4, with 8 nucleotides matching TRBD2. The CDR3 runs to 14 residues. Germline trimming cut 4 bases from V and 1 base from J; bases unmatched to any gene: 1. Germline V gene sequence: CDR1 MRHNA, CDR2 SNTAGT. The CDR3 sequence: CASSATSGTDTQYF. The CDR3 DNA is TGTGCCAGCAGTGCGACTAGCGGCACAGATACGCAGTATTTT.

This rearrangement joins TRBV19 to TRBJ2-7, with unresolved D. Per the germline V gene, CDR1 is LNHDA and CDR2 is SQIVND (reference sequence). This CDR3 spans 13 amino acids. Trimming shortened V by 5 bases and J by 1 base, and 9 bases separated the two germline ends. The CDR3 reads CASSPQTSYEQYF. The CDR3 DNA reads TGTGCCAGTAGTCCTCAGACTTCCTACGAGCAGTACTTC.

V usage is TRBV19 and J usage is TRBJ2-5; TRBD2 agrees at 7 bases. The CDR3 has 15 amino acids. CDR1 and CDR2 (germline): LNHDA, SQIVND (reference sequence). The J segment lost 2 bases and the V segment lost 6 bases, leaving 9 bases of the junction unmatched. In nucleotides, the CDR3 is TGTGCCAGTAGCAGAGGACTAGTCAATCAAGAGACCCAGTACTTC. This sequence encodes CASSRGLVNQETQYF.

CDR3 region: CASSPPGGVEQYF. As DNA, the CDR3 is TGTGCCAGCTCACCACCGGGGGGGGTCGAGCAGTACTTC. This rearrangement joins TRBV18 to TRBJ2-7, with TRBD2 matching 7 bases. V trimming: 0 bases; J trimming: 6 bases; junction bases outside the gene matches: 2. This CDR3 has 13 amino acids. Germline V CDR1 and CDR2: KGHSH, LQKENI.

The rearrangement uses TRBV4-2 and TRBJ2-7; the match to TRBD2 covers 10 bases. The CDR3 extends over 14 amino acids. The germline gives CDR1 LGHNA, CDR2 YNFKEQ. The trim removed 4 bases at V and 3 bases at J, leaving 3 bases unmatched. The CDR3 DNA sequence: TGTGCCAGCAGCCTTGGGACTAGCGACTACGAGCAGTACTTC. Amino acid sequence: CASSLGTSDYEQYF.